The next 16 T cell receptor beta chains were all read from a single sample in a study of OX40 agonist ivuxolimab in advanced cancers. The repertoire was sequenced with immunoSEQ multiplex PCR; TCRdb's copy has only in-frame clones and lacks some. The sample lists roughly 60,000 clones, more than 80% occurring once. The sample here was CD4+ or CD8+ T cells sorted from blood, taken in a trial of the OX40 agonist ivuxolimab. Every receptor here comes from an adult with an advanced solid tumor such as melanoma, head and neck, liver or kidney cancer.

This clone was seen once. The chain carries TRBV5-1 and TRBJ2-4; D is possibly TRBD2 (5 bases). The CDR3 has 12 residues. Deletions cut 4 bases from V and 12 bases from J, with 14 bases between. Germline CDR1 SGHRS, CDR2 YFSETQ. For the CDR3, the DNA is TGCGCCAGCAGCCCGGACTGGGTGACTCAGTACTTC. Its translation is CASSPDWVTQYF.

The rearrangement uses TRBV7-9 and TRBJ2-7; D perhaps matches TRBD2 (6 bases). The CDR3 totals 15 residues. Germline lookup yields CDR1 SEHNR and CDR2 FQNEAQ (reference sequence). V was shortened by 1 base and J by 2 bases, with 12 bases between the two germline ends. CDR3 loop: CASSLVGGPAYEQYF. The CDR3 region has the DNA TGTGCCAGCAGCTTAGTGGGAGGACCGGCCTACGAGCAGTACTTC. The full variable domain, rest sourced from reference TRBV7-9 and TRBJ2-7, is DTGVSQNPRHKITKRGQNVTFRCDPISEHNRLYWYRQTLGQGPEFLTYFQNEAQLEKSRLLSDRFSAERPKGSFSTLEIQRTEQGDSAMYLCASSLVGGPAYEQYFGPGTRLTVT.

This clone occurred a few times. V gene TRBV27 combines with J gene TRBJ1-2; possibly TRBD1 for D (6 bases). CDR1 MNHEY and CDR2 SMNVEV come from the germline V gene (reference sequence). The germline V and J ends were trimmed by 5 bases and 8 bases, with 21 bases remaining between them. The CDR3 consists of 15 residues. The CDR3: CASSLGSGTLGGYTF. In DNA, the CDR3 is TGTGCCAGCAGTCTAGGGTCCGGGACATTGGGCGGCTACACCTTC.

The DNA of the CDR3 is TGCGCCAGCAGTGATTCAGGTCTACCGTTCTTC. It yields the protein CASSDSGLPFF. This chain uses TRBV10-2 with TRBJ2-1; D uncertain. Germline CDR1 reads WSHSY; CDR2 reads SAAADI. V shed 3 bases and J shed 15 bases, with 12 bases lying between them. The length of the CDR3 is 11 residues.

The rearrangement links TRBV27 to TRBJ2-1; D not certain. The CDR3 consists of 14 residues. Looked up from germline, CDR1 is MNHEY and CDR2 is SMNVEV (reference sequence). The ends were cut back, 5 bases at V and 0 bases at J, with 8 bases in the middle. The CDR3 reads CASSETVSYNEQFF. CDR3 DNA: TGTGCCAGCAGTGAGACTGTCTCCTACAATGAGCAGTTCTTC.

This chain links TRBV7-9 with TRBJ2-7; tentative D call: TRBD1 (7 bases). The germline CDR1 and CDR2 sequences are SEHNR and FQNEAQ (reference sequence). The CDR3 loop spans 17 amino acids. V was clipped by 4 bases and J by 1 base, with 20 bases between them. The CDR3 sequence: CASSSSRGVSRSYEQYF. The CDR3 nucleotides are TGTGCCAGCAGCTCCTCCAGGGGGGTGAGTAGGTCCTACGAGCAGTACTTC. The full variable domain, rest sourced from reference TRBV7-9 and TRBJ2-7, is DTGVSQNPRHKITKRGQNVTFRCDPISEHNRLYWYRQTLGQGPEFLTYFQNEAQLEKSRLLSDRFSAERPKGSFSTLEIQRTEQGDSAMYLCASSSSRGVSRSYEQYFGPGTRLTVT.

The chain uses TRBV6-1 and TRBJ2-1, with TRBD1 identical over 11 bases. This CDR3 comprises 15 residues. The junction had 4 bases not matched to a gene; V was cut back by 6 bases and J by 3 bases. CDR1 is MNHNS, CDR2 SASEGT, per germline. CDR3 in amino acids: CASRRDRGNYNEQFF. The CDR3 DNA sequence: TGTGCCAGCAGGCGGGACAGGGGGAACTACAATGAGCAGTTCTTC.

The chain joins TRBV27 to TRBJ2-3; 7 nucleotides match TRBD1. V gave up 4 bases and J gave up 4 bases; unmatched junction bases: 11. The V gene's germline CDR1 is MNHEY and CDR2 SMNVEV (reference sequence). This CDR3 spans 16 amino acids. DNA of the CDR3: TGTGCCAGCAGTTCCGAGGACAGGTTGGAGTCAGATACGCAGTATTTT. It is translated as CASSSEDRLESDTQYF.

The J gene is TRBJ2-3, the V gene TRBV9; D may be TRBD1 (6 bases). The CDR3 is made up of 15 amino acids. The V end was cut by 3 bases, the J end by 4 bases, with 15 bases between. Germline V lookup: CDR1 SGDLS, CDR2 YYNGEE. In DNA, the CDR3 is TGTGCCAGCAGCGAACAGGGTAGGGGCGCAGATACGCAGTATTTT. This gives the protein CASSEQGRGADTQYF. Supplemented by reference TRBV9 and TRBJ2-3, the full variable domain reads DSGVTQTPKHLITATGQRVTLRCSPRSGDLSVYWYQQSLDQGLQFLIQYYNGEERAKGNILERFSAQQFPDLHSELNLSSLELGDSALYFCASSEQGRGADTQYFGPGTRLTVL.

The V gene is TRBV13, the J gene TRBJ1-3; TRBD1 matches at 7 bases. V lost 5 bases and J lost 1; bases outside the gene matches: 8. CDR3 length: 16 residues. Germline V gene sequence: CDR1 PRHDT, CDR2 FYEKMQ (reference sequence). In DNA, the CDR3 is TGTGCCAGCAGCCTGAAGACAGGGCGGTCTGGAAACACCATATATTTT. The encoded protein is CASSLKTGRSGNTIYF.

The chain couples TRBV7-6 to TRBJ2-5; 8 bases line up with TRBD1. The last part of the DNA fits TRBJ2-7 better; the J call may be wrong. Germline CDR1 and CDR2: SGHVS and FNYEAQ. The CDR3 has 14 residues. The CDR3 protein is CASSSPGQVYEQYF. As DNA, the CDR3 is TGTGCCAGCAGTTCTCCGGGACAGGTGTACGAGCAGTACTTC.

The V gene is TRBV5-4, the J gene TRBJ2-1; 13 positions agree with TRBD2. Trimming removed 4 bases from V and 6 bases from J; junction bases left unmatched: 4. This CDR3 comprises 15 residues. Germline V gene lookup returns CDR1 SGHNT and CDR2 YYREEE (reference sequence). CDR3 sequence reads: CASSRTSGGANEQFF. The CDR3 DNA is TGTGCCAGCAGCCGAACTAGCGGGGGGGCCAATGAGCAGTTCTTC.

The chain recombines TRBV19 with TRBJ2-2; D is uncertain. Looked up from germline, CDR1 is LNHDA and CDR2 is SQIVND (reference sequence). The CDR3 length is 15 residues. V dropped 2 bases and J dropped 0 bases, with 7 bases sitting between them. The chain's CDR3 is CASSIQRTNTGELFF. CDR3 in DNA: TGTGCCAGTAGTATACAGCGCACGAACACCGGGGAGCTGTTTTTT.

As for this clone: The junction does not match germline at one end; this may be a read error. The chain employs TRBV9 and TRBJ1-2; D is unclear. In germline, CDR1 is SGDLS, CDR2 YYNGEE. The CDR3 has 13 residues. The CDR3 here is CASSPSRWYVGAF. CDR3 bases: TGTGCCAGCAGCCCTAGCCGGTGGTATGTGGGTGCCTTC.

The V gene is TRBV19, the J gene TRBJ2-1; TRBD1 aligns across 7 bases. With V trimmed by 1 base and J by 7 bases, 7 bases remained unmatched. The germline CDR1 and CDR2 sequences are LNHDA and SQIVND (reference sequence). This CDR3 has 15 amino acids. This chain's CDR3 is CASSIGQGVSNEQFF. The CDR3 bases are TGTGCCAGTAGTATAGGGCAGGGGGTGTCAAATGAGCAGTTCTTC.

The gene calls are TRBV19 and TRBJ2-1, with 7 bases lining up with TRBD2. Per germline, CDR1 LNHDA and CDR2 SQIVND (reference sequence). The CDR3 runs to 13 residues. V gave up 6 bases and J gave up 2 bases; unmatched junction bases: 1. CDR3 nucleotides: TGTGCCAGTAGCGGGACTACCTACAATGAGCAGTTCTTC. Translation: CASSGTTYNEQFF.